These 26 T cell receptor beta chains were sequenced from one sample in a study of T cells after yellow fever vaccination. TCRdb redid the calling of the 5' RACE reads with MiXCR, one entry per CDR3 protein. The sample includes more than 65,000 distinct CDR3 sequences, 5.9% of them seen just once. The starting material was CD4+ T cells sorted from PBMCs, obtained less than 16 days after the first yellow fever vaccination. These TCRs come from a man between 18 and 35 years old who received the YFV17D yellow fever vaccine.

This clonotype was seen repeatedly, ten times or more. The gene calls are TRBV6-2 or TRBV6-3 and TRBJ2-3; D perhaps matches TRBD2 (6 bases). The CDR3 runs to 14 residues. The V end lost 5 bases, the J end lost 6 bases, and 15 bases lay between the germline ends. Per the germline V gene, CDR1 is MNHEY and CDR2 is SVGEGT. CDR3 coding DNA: TGTGCCAGCAGTCACCGGGACTGGTGGGATACGCAGTATTTT. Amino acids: CASSHRDWWDTQYF.

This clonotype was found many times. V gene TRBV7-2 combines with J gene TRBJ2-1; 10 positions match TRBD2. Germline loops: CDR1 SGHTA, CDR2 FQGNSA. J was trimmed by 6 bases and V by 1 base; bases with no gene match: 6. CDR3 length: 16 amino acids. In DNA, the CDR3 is TGTGCCAGCAGCTTAGGAACGGGACTAGCGAGCAATGAGCAGTTCTTC. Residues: CASSLGTGLASNEQFF.

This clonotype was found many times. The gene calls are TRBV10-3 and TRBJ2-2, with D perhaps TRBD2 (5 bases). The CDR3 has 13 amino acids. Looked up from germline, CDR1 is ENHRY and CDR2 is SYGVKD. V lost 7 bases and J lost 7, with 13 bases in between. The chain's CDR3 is CAINPGRDGELFF. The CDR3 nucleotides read TGTGCCATCAACCCGGGCCGGGACGGGGAGCTGTTTTTT.

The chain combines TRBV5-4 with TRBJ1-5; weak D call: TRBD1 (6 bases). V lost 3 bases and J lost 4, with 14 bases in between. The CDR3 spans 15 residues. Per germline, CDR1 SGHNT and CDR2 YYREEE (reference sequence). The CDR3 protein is CASSWGAGLNQPQHF. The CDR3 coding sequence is TGTGCCAGCAGCTGGGGGGCAGGGCTAAATCAGCCCCAGCATTTT.

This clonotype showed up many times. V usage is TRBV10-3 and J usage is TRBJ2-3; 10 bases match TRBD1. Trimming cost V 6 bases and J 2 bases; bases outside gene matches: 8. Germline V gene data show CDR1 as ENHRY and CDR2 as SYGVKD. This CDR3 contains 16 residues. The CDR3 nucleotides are TGTGCCATCAGCTCCGGGGACAGGGGCATCACAGATACGCAGTATTTT. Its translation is CAISSGDRGITDTQYF.

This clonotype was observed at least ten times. The CDR3 sequence: CASKLGHHNEKLFF. The DNA for the CDR3 is TGTGCCAGCAAGTTGGGACACCATAATGAAAAACTGTTTTTT. The chain has TRBV27 and TRBJ1-4; maybe TRBD1 (6 bases). The ends were cut back, 7 bases at V and 4 bases at J, with 13 bases in the middle. The length of the CDR3 is 14 residues. Germline V gene data show CDR1 as MNHEY and CDR2 as SMNVEV (reference sequence).

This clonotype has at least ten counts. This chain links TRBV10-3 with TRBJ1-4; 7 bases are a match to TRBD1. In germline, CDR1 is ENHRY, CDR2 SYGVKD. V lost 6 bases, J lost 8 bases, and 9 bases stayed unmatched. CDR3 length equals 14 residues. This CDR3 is CAISNSQTGEKLFF. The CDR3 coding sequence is TGTGCCATCAGCAATTCCCAGACAGGGGAAAAACTGTTTTTT.

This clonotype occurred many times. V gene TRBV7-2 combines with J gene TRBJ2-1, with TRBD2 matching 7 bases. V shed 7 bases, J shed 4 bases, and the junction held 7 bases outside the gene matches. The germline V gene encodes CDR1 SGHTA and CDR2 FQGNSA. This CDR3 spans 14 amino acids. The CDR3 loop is CASTRTSGYNEQFF. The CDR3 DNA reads TGTGCCAGCACCCGGACTAGTGGATACAATGAGCAGTTCTTC.

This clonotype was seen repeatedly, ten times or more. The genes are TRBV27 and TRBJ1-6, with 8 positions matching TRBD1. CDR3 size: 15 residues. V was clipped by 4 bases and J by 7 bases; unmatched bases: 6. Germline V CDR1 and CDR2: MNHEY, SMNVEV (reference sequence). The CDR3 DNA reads TGTGCCAGCAGTTCCAGGGGGCGCGGAAATTCACCCCTCCACTTT. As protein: CASSSRGRGNSPLHF.

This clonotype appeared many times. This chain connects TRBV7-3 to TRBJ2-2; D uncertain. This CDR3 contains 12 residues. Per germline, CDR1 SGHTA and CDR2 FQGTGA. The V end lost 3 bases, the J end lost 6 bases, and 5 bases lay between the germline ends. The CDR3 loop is CASSFPPGELFF. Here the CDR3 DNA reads TGTGCCAGCAGCTTCCCACCCGGGGAGCTGTTTTTT.

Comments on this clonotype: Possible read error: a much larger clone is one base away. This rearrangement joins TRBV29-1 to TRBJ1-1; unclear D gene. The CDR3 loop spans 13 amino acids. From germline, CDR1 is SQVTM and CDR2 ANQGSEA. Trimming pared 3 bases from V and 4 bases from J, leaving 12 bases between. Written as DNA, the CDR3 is TGCAGCGTTGAGTTGCCGAGTGGCACTGAAGCTTTCTTT. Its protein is CSVELPSGTEAFF.

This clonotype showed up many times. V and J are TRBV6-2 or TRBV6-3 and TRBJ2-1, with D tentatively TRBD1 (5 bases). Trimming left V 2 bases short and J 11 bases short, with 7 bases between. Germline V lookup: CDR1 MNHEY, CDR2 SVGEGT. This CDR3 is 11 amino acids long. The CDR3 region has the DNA TGTGCCAGCAGTTACGACAGCAAGCAGTTCTTC. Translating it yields CASSYDSKQFF.

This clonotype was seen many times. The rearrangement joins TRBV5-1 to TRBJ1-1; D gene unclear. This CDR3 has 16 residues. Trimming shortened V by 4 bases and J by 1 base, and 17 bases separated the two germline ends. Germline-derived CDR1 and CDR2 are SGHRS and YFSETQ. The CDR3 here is CASSRSSGITNTEAFF. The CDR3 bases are TGCGCCAGCAGCCGCTCTTCGGGAATAACGAACACTGAAGCTTTCTTT. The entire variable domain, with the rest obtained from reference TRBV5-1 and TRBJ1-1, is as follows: KAGVTQTPRYLIKTRGQQVTLSCSPISGHRSVSWYQQTPGQGLQFLFEYFSETQRNKGNFPGRFSGRQFSNSRSEMNVSTLELGDSALYLCASSRSSGITNTEAFFGQGTRLTVV.

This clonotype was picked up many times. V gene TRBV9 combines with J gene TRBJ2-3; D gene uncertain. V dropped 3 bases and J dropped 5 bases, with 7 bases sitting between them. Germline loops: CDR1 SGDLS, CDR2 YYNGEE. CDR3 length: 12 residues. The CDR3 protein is CASSATGDTQYF. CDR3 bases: TGTGCCAGCAGCGCGACCGGAGATACGCAGTATTTT.

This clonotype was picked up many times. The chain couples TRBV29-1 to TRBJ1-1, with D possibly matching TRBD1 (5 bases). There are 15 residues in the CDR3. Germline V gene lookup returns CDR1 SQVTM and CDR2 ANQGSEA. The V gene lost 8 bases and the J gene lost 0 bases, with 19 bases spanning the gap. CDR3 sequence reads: CSPFLQGSMNTEAFF. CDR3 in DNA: TGCAGCCCTTTTTTGCAGGGATCCATGAACACTGAAGCTTTCTTT.

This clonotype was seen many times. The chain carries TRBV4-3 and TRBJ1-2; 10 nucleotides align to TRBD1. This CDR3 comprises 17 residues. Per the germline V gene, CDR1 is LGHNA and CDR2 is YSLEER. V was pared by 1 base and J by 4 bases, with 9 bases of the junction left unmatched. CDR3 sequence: CASSQALGGQGVYGYTF. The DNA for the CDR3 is TGCGCCAGCAGCCAAGCCCTAGGAGGACAGGGGGTCTATGGCTACACCTTC.

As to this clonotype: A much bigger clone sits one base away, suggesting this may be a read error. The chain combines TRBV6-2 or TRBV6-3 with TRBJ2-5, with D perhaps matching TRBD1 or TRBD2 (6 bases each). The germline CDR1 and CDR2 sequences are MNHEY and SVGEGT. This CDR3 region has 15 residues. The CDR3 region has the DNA TGTGTCAGCGGAAAGGGGGGCGCCGTTAAGGAGACCCAGTACTTC. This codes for CVSGKGGAVKETQYF.

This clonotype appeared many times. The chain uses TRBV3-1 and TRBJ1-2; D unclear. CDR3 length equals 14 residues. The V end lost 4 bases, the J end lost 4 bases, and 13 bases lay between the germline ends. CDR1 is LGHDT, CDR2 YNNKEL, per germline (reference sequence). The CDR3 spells CASSRTGSGYGYTF. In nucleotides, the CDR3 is TGTGCCAGCAGCCGGACTGGGAGCGGCTATGGCTACACCTTC.

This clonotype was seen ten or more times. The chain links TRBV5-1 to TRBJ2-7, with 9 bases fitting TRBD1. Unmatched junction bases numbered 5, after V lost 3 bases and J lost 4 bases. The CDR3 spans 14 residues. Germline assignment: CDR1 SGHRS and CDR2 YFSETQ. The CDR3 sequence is CASSSTGGRYEQYF. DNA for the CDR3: TGCGCCAGCAGCTCTACAGGGGGCAGGTACGAGCAGTACTTC. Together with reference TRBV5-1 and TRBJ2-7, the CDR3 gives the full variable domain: KAGVTQTPRYLIKTRGQQVTLSCSPISGHRSVSWYQQTPGQGLQFLFEYFSETQRNKGNFPGRFSGRQFSNSRSEMNVSTLELGDSALYLCASSSTGGRYEQYFGPGTRLTVT.

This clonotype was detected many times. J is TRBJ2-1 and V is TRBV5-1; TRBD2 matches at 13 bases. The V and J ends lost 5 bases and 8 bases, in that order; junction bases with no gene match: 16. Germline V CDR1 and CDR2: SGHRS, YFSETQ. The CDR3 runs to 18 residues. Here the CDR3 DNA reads TGCGCCAGCAGGCCCTCCTTATTCACTAGCGGGGGGGCCTATGAGCAGTTCTTC. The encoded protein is CASRPSLFTSGGAYEQFF. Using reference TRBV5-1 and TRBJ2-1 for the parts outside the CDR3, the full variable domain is KAGVTQTPRYLIKTRGQQVTLSCSPISGHRSVSWYQQTPGQGLQFLFEYFSETQRNKGNFPGRFSGRQFSNSRSEMNVSTLELGDSALYLCASRPSLFTSGGAYEQFFGPGTRLTVL.

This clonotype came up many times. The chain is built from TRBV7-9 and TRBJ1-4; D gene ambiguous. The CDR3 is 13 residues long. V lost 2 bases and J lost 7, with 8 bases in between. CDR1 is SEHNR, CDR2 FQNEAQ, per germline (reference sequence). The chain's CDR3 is CASSLSAGEKLFF. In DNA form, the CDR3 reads TGTGCCAGCAGCTTATCAGCAGGTGAAAAACTGTTTTTT.

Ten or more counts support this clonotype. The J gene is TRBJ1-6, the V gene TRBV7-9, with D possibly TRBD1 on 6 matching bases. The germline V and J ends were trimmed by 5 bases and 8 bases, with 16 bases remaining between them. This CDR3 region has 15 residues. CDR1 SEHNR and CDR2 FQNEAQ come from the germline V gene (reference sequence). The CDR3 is CASSEEQGNYSPLHF. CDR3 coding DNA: TGTGCCAGCAGCGAAGAACAGGGAAATTATTCACCCCTCCACTTT.

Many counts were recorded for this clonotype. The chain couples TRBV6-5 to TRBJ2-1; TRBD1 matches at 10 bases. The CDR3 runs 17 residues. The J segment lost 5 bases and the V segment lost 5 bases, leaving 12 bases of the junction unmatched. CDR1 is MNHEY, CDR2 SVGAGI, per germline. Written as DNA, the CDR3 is TGTGCCAGCAGTAGCCGACAGGGGGCTGGAGGGGACAATGAGCAGTTCTTC. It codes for CASSSRQGAGGDNEQFF.

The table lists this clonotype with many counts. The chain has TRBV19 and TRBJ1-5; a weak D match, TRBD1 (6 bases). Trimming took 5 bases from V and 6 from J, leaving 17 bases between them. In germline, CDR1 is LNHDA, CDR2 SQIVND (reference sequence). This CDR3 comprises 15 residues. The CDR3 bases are TGTGCCAGTAGTGCCCTCCAGGGGATCGGTCAGCCCCAGCATTTT. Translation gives CASSALQGIGQPQHF.

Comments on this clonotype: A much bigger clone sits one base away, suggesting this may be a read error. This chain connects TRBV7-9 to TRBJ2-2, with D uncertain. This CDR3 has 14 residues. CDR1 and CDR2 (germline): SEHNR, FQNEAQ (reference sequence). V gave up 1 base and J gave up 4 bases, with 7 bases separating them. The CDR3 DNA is TGTGCCAGCAGCTTAGAGGCCTTCACCGGGGAGCTGTTTTTT. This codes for CASSLEAFTGELFF.

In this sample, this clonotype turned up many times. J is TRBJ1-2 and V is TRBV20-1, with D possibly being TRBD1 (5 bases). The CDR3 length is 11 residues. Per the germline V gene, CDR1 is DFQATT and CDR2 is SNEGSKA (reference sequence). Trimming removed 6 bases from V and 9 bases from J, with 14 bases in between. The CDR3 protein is CSASRGESYTF. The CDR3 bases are TGCAGTGCCTCTCGGGGGGAAAGCTACACCTTC.